A single TCR beta chain is shown here with its context. Its antigen is as yet unknown. A read error may be the cause here, since a much bigger clone is one base away. This likely comes from a read error, as the CDR3 has no conserved phenylalanine or tryptophan at its end. This specimen comes from a study of T cell repertoires in cytomegalovirus infection. About the study: From public TCR beta signatures came an indication of both CMV infection and matching HLA type.

V lost 6 bases and J 5 bases, leaving 17 bases between the germline ends. Germline V gives CDR1 SGHVS, CDR2 FNYEAQ. This CDR3 is 15 amino acids long. One entry per CDR3 protein results from TCRdb running MiXCR on the reads. Here the sample spans fewer than 1,000,000 distinct CDR3 sequences, around 32% being singletons. V is TRBV7-6 and J is TRBJ2-1; D not certain. This clonotype was obtained from a human donor in good health (CMV status not recorded). Some clones in this sample may be carry-over from other donors' samples. Here the sequenced sample was cultured CD8+ T cells from PBMCs, taken from culture after CMV antigen stimulation. The CDR3 spells CASSLTPLTDNEQFI. As DNA, the CDR3 is TGTGCCAGCAGTTTGACTCCCTTAACAGACAATGAGCAGTTCATC.